The clone carrying this T cell receptor beta chain was observed a few times. The antigen is not known. Findings and limits, study-wide: Tumor Tregs overlapped most with tumor, then blood, naive CD4+ cells. Larger-cohort validation covered only one TCR beta V-J rearrangement.

Full-length variable regions came from constant-region reverse primers plus semi-nested Nested Universal Primer A PCR. TCRdb reprocessed the 5' RACE reads via MiXCR and lists one record per CDR3 protein. The sample yields over 40,000 distinct CDR3 sequences, about 20% seen once. Treg sorting used a CD4+CD25+CD127-/low gate. Germline V lookup: CDR1 SGHNT, CDR2 YYREEE (reference sequence). The V gene lost 0 bases and the J gene lost 0 bases, with 16 bases spanning the gap. The CDR3 runs to 18 residues. The V call is TRBV5-4, the J call TRBJ1-3, with unresolved D. The material sequenced was Tregs sorted from blood. This TCR was recovered from a female donor with breast cancer. This CDR3 is CASSLVGSFVISGNTIYF. CDR3 coding DNA: TGTGCCAGCAGCTTGGTCGGTAGTTTCGTCATCTCTGGAAACACCATATATTTT. Variable domain in full (rest from reference TRBV5-4 and TRBJ1-3): ETGVTQSPTHLIKTRGQQVTLRCSSQSGHNTVSWYQQALGQGPQFIFQYYREEENGRGNFPPRFSGLQFPNYSSELNVNALELDDSALYLCASSLVGSFVISGNTIYFGEGSWLTVV.